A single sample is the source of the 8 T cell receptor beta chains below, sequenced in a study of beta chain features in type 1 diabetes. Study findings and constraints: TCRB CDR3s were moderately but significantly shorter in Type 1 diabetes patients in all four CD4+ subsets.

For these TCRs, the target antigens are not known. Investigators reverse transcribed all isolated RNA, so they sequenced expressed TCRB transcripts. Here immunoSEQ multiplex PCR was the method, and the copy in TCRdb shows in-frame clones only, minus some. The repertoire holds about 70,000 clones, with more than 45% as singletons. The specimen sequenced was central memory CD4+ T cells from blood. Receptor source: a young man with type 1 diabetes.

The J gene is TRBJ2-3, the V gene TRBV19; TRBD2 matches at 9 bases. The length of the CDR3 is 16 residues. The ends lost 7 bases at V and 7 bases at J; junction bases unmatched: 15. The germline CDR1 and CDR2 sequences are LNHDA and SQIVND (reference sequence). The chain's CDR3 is CASTPGLANGRYTQYF. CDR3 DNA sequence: TGTGCCAGTACGCCCGGACTAGCGAACGGCCGGTATACGCAGTATTTT. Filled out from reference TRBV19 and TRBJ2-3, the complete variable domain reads DGGITQSPKYLFRKEGQNVTLSCEQNLNHDAMYWYRQDPGQGLRLIYYSQIVNDFQKGDIAEGYSVSREKKESFPLTVTSAQKNPTAFYLCASTPGLANGRYTQYFGPGTRLTVL.

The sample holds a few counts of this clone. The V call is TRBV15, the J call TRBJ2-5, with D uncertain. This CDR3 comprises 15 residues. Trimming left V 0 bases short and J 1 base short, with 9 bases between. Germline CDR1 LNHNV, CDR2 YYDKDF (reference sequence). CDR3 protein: CATSRDPQAQETQYF. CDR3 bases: TGTGCCACCAGCAGAGATCCCCAGGCCCAAGAGACCCAGTACTTC.

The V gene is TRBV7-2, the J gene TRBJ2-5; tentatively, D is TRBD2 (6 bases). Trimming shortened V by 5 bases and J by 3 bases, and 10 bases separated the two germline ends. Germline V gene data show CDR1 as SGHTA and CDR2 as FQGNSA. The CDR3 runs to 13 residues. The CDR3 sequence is CASSGGLKETQYF. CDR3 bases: TGTGCCAGCAGCGGAGGGTTGAAAGAGACCCAGTACTTC.

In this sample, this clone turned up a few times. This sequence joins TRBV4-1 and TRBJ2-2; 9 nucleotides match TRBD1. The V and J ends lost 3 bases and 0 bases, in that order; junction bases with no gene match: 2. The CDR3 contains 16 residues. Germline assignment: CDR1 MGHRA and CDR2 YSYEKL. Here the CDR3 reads CASSHGTGTNTGELFF. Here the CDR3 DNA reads TGCGCCAGCAGCCATGGGACAGGGACGAACACCGGGGAGCTGTTTTTT.

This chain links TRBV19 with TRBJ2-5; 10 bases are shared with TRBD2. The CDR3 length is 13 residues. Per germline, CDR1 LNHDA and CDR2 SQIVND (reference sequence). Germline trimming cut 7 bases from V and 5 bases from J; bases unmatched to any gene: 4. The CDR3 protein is CASKPSGSETQYF. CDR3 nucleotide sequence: TGTGCCAGTAAGCCTAGCGGGAGTGAGACCCAGTACTTC.

CDR3 loop: CASRRRLHSNQPQHF. As DNA, the CDR3 is TGTGCCAGCAGGAGGAGACTCCATAGCAATCAGCCCCAGCATTTT. The rearrangement links TRBV5-6 to TRBJ1-5, with D uncertain. CDR3 length: 15 residues. Trimming removed 5 bases at V and 0 bases at J, with 12 bases between. The germline gives CDR1 SGHDT, CDR2 YYEEEE.

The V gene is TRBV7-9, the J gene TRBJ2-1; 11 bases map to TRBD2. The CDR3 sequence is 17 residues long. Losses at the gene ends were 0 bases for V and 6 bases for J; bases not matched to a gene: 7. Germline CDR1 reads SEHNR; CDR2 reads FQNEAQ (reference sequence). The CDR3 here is CASSLALAGADSNEQFF. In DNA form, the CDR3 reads TGTGCCAGCAGCTTAGCACTAGCGGGAGCCGATAGCAATGAGCAGTTCTTC.

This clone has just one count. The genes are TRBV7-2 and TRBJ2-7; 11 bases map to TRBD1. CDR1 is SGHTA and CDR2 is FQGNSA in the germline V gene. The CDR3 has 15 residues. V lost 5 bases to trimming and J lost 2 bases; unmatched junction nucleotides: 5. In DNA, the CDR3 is TGTGCCAGCAGCCCGGGACAGGGGGGGCCCTACGAGCAGTACTTC. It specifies CASSPGQGGPYEQYF.